What follows is one T cell receptor beta chain and its context. Its antigen is still unknown. Losses at the gene ends were 2 bases for V and 2 bases for J; bases not matched to a gene: 13. The CDR3 is 19 amino acids. In germline, CDR1 is SGHNT, CDR2 YYREEE (reference sequence). This record belongs to a study of T cells after posttransplantation cyclophosphamide. Regarding the study as a whole: Later blood repertoires were often dominated by clones from the donor CD8+ memory compartment.

This table comes from immunoSEQ multiplex PCR, and its TCRdb copy is limited to in-frame clones, with some not included. Of fewer than 7,000 clones listed, 60% to 85% are singletons. This sequence joins TRBV5-4 and TRBJ2-5; 12 bases fit TRBD2. The sequence derives from a woman aged 45-65 years in good health and a related stem cell transplant donor. The sample was memory CD4+ T cells sorted from blood. The CDR3 region has the DNA TGTGCCAGCAGCTTCCCGTTGGGGACTAGCGGGTCGAGTCAAGAGACCCAGTACTTC. Translating gives CASSFPLGTSGSSQETQYF.